These T cell receptor beta chains were read from a single sample in a study of cytomegalovirus exposure and HLA in healthy donors. The table came from immunoSEQ multiplex PCR; TCRdb's copy has only in-frame clones and leaves some out. The sample shows approximately 140,000 clones, around 70% of them seen only once. What was sequenced was PBMCs. Receptors originate from a woman aged 55-69 years in good health and CMV-seropositive. CDR3s include the opening cysteine and the closing phenylalanine or tryptophan.

TRBV18	CASSPLTEDEQFF
TRBV7-3	CASSPQGTGNTEAFF
TRBV7-8	CASSQSRDIPSEAFF
TRBV19	CASSTGMEQFF
TRBV5-1	CASSPGQGGNTIYF
TRBV7-9	CASGGGGGYTF
TRBV7-7	CASSPLGSGGPSYNEQFF
TRBV7-6	CASSPRQGYEQYF
TRBV9	CASSTRTGDLTDTQYF
TRBV27	CASSPMTGSYEQYF
TRBV19	CASSTGVLTSKNIQYF
TRBV29-1	CSVEEGNTQYF
TRBV5-1	CASSLESADSPLHF
TRBV7-2	CASSLGPPGQGNSEAFF
TRBV7-8	CASSLFQVYGYTF
TRBV7-9	CASSSVLAGPSDEQYF
TRBV9	CASSVVGGDLETQYF
TRBV18	CASSPMGQDNQPQHF
TRBV27	CASSLKPTGGFQETQYF
TRBV5-1	CASRRGTRTEQFF
TRBV11-1	CASTGLAGGSSYNEQFF
TRBV5-1	CASSLDSTSTEAFF
TRBV29-1	CSVVTVGNTIYF